Reported below is one T cell receptor beta chain. The source of the sample is a study of blood T cell repertoires in COVID-19. Study information: Whether acute or convalescent, the COVID-19 samples came from the United States, Italy and Spain. Sources were T cells, B-cell-depleted T cells, or PBMCs; the material itself was cDNA or gDNA.

Looked up from germline, CDR1 is MDHEN and CDR2 is SYDVKM. After removal of 5 bases from V and 4 bases from J, the junction contained 8 bases not matched to a gene. The CDR3 runs to 15 residues. In the original processing: Reference gene primer amplification gave nucleated cell count estimates. Assay: immunoSEQ multiplex PCR; the TCRdb copy retains only in-frame clones and omits some. V, J and clone size were drawn from that table, and D and trimming were deduced from the DNA. The table lists about 180,000 clones, approximately 87% of them singletons. This TCR came from a man between 65 and 85 years old with active or convalescent COVID-19. The sample taken for sequencing was peripheral blood. The chain joins TRBV28 to TRBJ2-1; 7 nucleotides match TRBD1. The CDR3 region is CASSTRDSVYNEQFF. The CDR3 DNA follows: TGTGCCAGCAGTACCCGGGACAGTGTATACAATGAGCAGTTCTTC.